Each of the 11 T cell receptor beta chains below was sequenced from the same sample in a study of T cell responses to AZD1222 COVID-19 vaccine. Sequenced by immunoSEQ multiplex PCR; TCRdb stores in-frame clones only, minus some. The sample carries 100,000 to 130,000 clones, approximately 89% recorded once. Sequencing used peripheral blood, obtained on day 0 of MenACWY control vaccination. Receptor source: an adult in good health.

The V and J genes are TRBV5-6 and TRBJ1-3; D is unclear. V gave up 0 bases and J gave up 0 bases, with 4 bases separating them. This CDR3 contains 14 residues. Looked up from germline, CDR1 is SGHDT and CDR2 is YYEEEE. CDR3: CASSLGLSGNTIYF. The CDR3 coding sequence is TGTGCCAGCAGCTTGGGTCTCTCTGGAAACACCATATATTTT.

In its sample, this clone was seen a few times. J is TRBJ2-7 and V is TRBV27, with TRBD2 identical over 9 bases. Germline-derived CDR1 and CDR2 are MNHEY and SMNVEV (reference sequence). V was pared by 0 bases and J by 3 bases, with 0 bases of the junction left unmatched. This CDR3 spans 14 amino acids. The CDR3 DNA reads as TGTGCCAGCAGTTTATCTAGCGGGGGCTACGAGCAGTACTTC. Translation: CASSLSSGGYEQYF.

This chain links TRBV5-4 with TRBJ2-3; D is possibly TRBD2 (6 bases). Per the germline V gene, CDR1 is SGHNT and CDR2 is YYREEE (reference sequence). The V end lost 0 bases, the J end lost 0 bases, and 11 bases lay between the germline ends. The CDR3 covers 16 residues. Here the CDR3 reads CASSLVGTRSTDTQYF. The CDR3 bases are TGTGCCAGCAGCTTGGTTGGGACTCGTAGCACAGATACGCAGTATTTT.

The rearrangement uses TRBV5-6 and TRBJ1-2; D not certain. This CDR3 has 15 amino acids. Trimming took 1 base from V and 3 from J, leaving 13 bases between them. Germline V lookup: CDR1 SGHDT, CDR2 YYEEEE. CDR3 residues: CASSLNPFADYGYTF. The CDR3 DNA follows: TGTGCCAGCAGCTTGAATCCTTTTGCGGACTATGGCTACACCTTC.

This clone is deemed medium-sized (0.01 to 0.1%). J is TRBJ2-7 and V is TRBV7-2; D is ambiguous. The CDR3 contains 16 residues. The germline CDR1 and CDR2 sequences are SGHTA and FQGNSA. Trimming cost V 2 bases and J 0 bases, with 14 bases left between them. CDR3 in amino acids: CASSLSSRVVSYEQYF. The CDR3 DNA follows: TGTGCCAGCAGCTTATCTTCCCGGGTTGTCTCCTACGAGCAGTACTTC.

The chain uses TRBV5-1 and TRBJ1-1; 9 bases map to TRBD1. Germline CDR1 reads SGHRS; CDR2 reads YFSETQ. V was clipped by 3 bases and J by 4 bases; unmatched bases: 1. The length of the CDR3 is 13 residues. Here the CDR3 reads CASSSDRGTEAFF. The CDR3 region has the DNA TGCGCCAGCAGCTCGGACAGGGGCACTGAAGCTTTCTTT.

The chain joins TRBV5-8 to TRBJ2-4, with 8 bases fitting TRBD1. V shed 2 bases, J shed 2 bases, and the junction held 3 bases outside the gene matches. The CDR3 spans 15 residues. Germline CDR1 reads SGHTS; CDR2 reads YDEGEE. The CDR3 protein is CASSFQGASKNIQYF. The CDR3 DNA follows: TGTGCCAGCAGCTTCCAGGGGGCATCCAAAAACATTCAGTACTTC.

The chain recombines TRBV6-5 with TRBJ2-2, with TRBD2 identical over 14 bases. Looked up from germline, CDR1 is MNHEY and CDR2 is SVGAGI. CDR3 size: 15 residues. V trimming: 7 bases; J trimming: 5 bases; junction bases outside the gene matches: 3. The CDR3 bases are TGTGCCAGCAAGGGGACTAGCGGGGGTACCGGGGAGCTGTTTTTT. This sequence encodes CASKGTSGGTGELFF.

The chain is built from TRBV5-1 and TRBJ2-7; D uncertain. Trimming shortened V by 1 base and J by 7 bases, and 6 bases separated the two germline ends. Germline V lookup: CDR1 SGHRS, CDR2 YFSETQ. This CDR3 comprises 11 residues. In DNA, the CDR3 is TGCGCCAGCAGCTTGTTGGGGGAGCAGTACTTC. Its translation is CASSLLGEQYF.

The V and J genes are TRBV6-6 and TRBJ1-3; 7 bases align to TRBD1. Germline V lookup: CDR1 MNHNY, CDR2 SVGAGI (reference sequence). J gave up 0 bases and V 6 bases, and 8 bases lay outside the gene matches. CDR3 length: 16 residues. The CDR3 region has the DNA TGTGCCAGCAGCCCTACAGGGGCGACCTCTGGAAACACCATATATTTT. Translation gives CASSPTGATSGNTIYF.

Only a few counts were recorded for this clone. The chain has TRBV30 and TRBJ1-6; TRBD1 might be the D (5 bases). Germline CDR1 reads GTSNPN; CDR2 reads SVGIG (reference sequence). The length of the CDR3 is 14 residues. Trimming pared 4 bases from V and 1 base from J, leaving 8 bases between. CDR3 region: CAWMAGSYNSPLHF. CDR3 DNA: TGTGCCTGGATGGCAGGGTCCTATAATTCACCCCTCCACTTT.